This T cell receptor beta chain derives from a study of OX40 agonist ivuxolimab in advanced cancers. Context from the whole study: The costimulatory receptor OX40 (CD134) was targeted by ivuxolimab, a fully human IgG2 agonistic monoclonal antibody. Intravenous ivuxolimab was administered to patients every 2 weeks at six dose levels: 0.01, 0.1, 0.3, 1.5, 3 and 10 mg/kg. Of the approximately 53 patients in dose escalation, some 19 had hepatocellular carcinoma, around 15 had melanoma, 9 had renal cell carcinoma and 9 had head and neck cancer. In the dose-escalation cohort, roughly 82% of patients were male, and the mean age was roughly 56 years with a range of roughly 20 to 80. Prior anti-PD-1, anti-PD-L1 or anti-CTLA-4 therapy was permitted, and checkpoint inhibitors had been received by about two fifths of dose-escalation patients. Partial responses occurred in three dose-escalation patients, of whom one had hepatocellular carcinoma and two had cutaneous melanoma. The point of sequencing TCRbeta in the periphery was to test whether ivuxolimab changed TCR sequence diversity and drove clonal T-cell expansion. The paper reports the monotherapy dose-escalation portion (N ≈ 50 patients) of the phase I ivuxolimab trial. Overall study results and their limits: Low levels of normalized T-cell clonal expansion were also seen in some nonresponding patients. Clonal expansion of both CD4+ and CD8+ blood T cells was observed from baseline to week 6 at doses 0.1 to 3.0 mg/kg. After ivuxolimab, CD8+ T cells had more expanded clones than CD4+ T cells on average. Partial responders in the 0.1-3.0 mg/kg groups had among the lowest normalized peripheral clonal expansion, especially among CD8+ T cells. The antigen specificity of the peripheral T cells that underwent clonal expansion was not determined.

Patients with autoimmune disease history or receiving systemic immunosuppression were excluded from the trial. Peripheral blood for TCR sequencing was collected from all dose cohorts at baseline, on cycle 4 day 1, and on cycle 7 day 1. The samples were drawn from a first-in-human, open-label, multicenter phase I dose-escalation trial of ivuxolimab. Adults with locally advanced or metastatic head and neck squamous cell, hepatocellular, melanoma or renal cell carcinoma were enrolled in the trial. Before TCR sequencing, CD4+ and CD8+ T cells were separately sorted from peripheral blood. Regarding this clone: Which antigen it targets is not known. No base-level quality is on record; no much larger clone is a single base apart.

There are 13 amino acids in the CDR3, from cysteine to phenylalanine inclusive. CDR3 DNA only is kept here, 39 bases in frame from base 1. CDR1 and CDR2 are drawn from the germline V gene: MNHEY, SVGAGI. The trim is 4 bases for V and 3 bases for J, with a gap of 10 bases between the germline ends. For sequencing of the TCRbeta CDR3 region, genomic DNA was extracted from the sorted cells. TCRbeta CDR3 regions were sequenced using the immunoSEQ Assay. TCRdb obtained this table from immuneACCESS and retained in-frame rearrangements with V and J assigned. These tables miss some clones; where compared with another copy, unresolved V genes account for less than half of the shortfall, and the remainder is unexplained. The sample has roughly 70,000 clones on record, approximately 78% of them singletons. Jointly, the top ten make up around 5.1% of the sample.

The TCR was taken from an adult with an advanced solid tumor such as melanoma, head and neck, liver or kidney cancer. The V gene is TRBV6-5 and the J gene is TRBJ2-7, with TRBD1 tentatively as D gene (5 bases match). Sequenced material: CD4+ or CD8+ T cells sorted from blood, taken in a trial of the OX40 agonist ivuxolimab. The sequence in DNA is TGTGCCAGCAGTTGGGGCAGGGACTACGAGCAGTACTTC. Its product reads: CASSWGRDYEQYF.